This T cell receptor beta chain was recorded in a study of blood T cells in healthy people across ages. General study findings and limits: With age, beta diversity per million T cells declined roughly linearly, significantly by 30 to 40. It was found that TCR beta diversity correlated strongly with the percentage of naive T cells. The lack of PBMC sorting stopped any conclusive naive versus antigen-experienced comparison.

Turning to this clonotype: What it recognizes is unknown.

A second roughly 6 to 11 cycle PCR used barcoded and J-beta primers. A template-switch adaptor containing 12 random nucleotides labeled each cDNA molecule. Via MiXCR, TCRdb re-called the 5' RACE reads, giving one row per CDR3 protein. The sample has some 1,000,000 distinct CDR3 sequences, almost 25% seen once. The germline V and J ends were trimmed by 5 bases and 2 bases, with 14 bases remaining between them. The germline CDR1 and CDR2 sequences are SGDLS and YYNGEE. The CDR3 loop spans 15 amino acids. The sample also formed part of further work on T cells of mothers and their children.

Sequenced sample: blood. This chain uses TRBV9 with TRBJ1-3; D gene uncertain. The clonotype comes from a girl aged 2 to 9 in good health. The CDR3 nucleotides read TGTGCCAGCAGTGCGAAAGGGTTCGCTGGAAACACCATATATTTT. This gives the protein CASSAKGFAGNTIYF.